Many counts were recorded for the clone carrying this T cell receptor beta chain. Its antigen is unidentified. This sample is drawn from a study of T cell repertoires in cytomegalovirus infection. At the level of the study: CMV infection together with matching HLA type was indicated by public TCR beta signatures.

Findings of the study overall: It was HLA-C-restricted CMV-specific TCR beta clonotypes that dominated the response ex vivo. Carriers of CMV and the relevant HLA type were discriminated by public TCR beta frequency.

There are 14 residues in the CDR3. Per germline, CDR1 SEHNR and CDR2 FQNEAQ (reference sequence). Trimming removed 6 bases from V and 4 bases from J; junction bases left unmatched: 5. TCRdb called the reads again in MiXCR, with one record for every CDR3 protein. The sample comprises a few hundred thousand distinct CDR3 sequences, more than 8% of which are singletons, and 4.3% rests with the top ten. This receptor was identified in a human donor in good health (CMV status not recorded). Some clones in this sample may be carry-over from other donors' samples. This chain connects TRBV7-9 to TRBJ2-7; 11 bases fit TRBD1. Sequencing was carried out using PBMCs. CDR3 protein: CASSSDRGLYEQYF. The DNA of the CDR3 is TGTGCCAGCAGTTCGGACAGGGGGCTATACGAGCAGTACTTC.